The 11 T cell receptor beta chains below come from one sample, sequenced in a study of Ad26.COV2.S vaccination and SARS-CoV-2 variants. Profiling relied on immunoSEQ multiplex PCR, and the TCRdb table lists in-frame clones only, not all of them. The sample includes 400,000 to 450,000 clones, approximately 92% of them seen just once. Treatment indicated: 15 to 20 received Ad26.COV2.S at low or high dose, single or two shots; several received placebo; per-sample allocation not given. At day 63 after the first vaccine or placebo injection, samples were drawn. The starting material was peripheral blood, obtained in a trial of Ad26.COV2.S vaccine versus placebo. The receptors originated from a person aged 18-60 years who received the Ad26.COV2.S COVID-19 vaccine or a placebo.

The chain carries TRBV12-3 or TRBV12-4 and TRBJ1-5; D is unresolved. Trimming took off 2 bases at V and 6 bases at J, with 5 bases between the two ends. The CDR3 spans 12 residues. CDR3 in DNA: TGTGCCAGCAGTTTACGGGGTCAGCCCCAGCATTTT. This encodes CASSLRGQPQHF.

The sample holds a few counts of this clone. The chain carries TRBV7-9 and TRBJ1-6; D is unclear. This CDR3 contains 15 residues. V lost 5 bases to trimming and J lost 6 bases, with 14 bases between them. Per germline, CDR1 SEHNR and CDR2 FQNEAQ (reference sequence). Written as DNA, the CDR3 is TGTGCCAGCAGCCTCCTGGGTTGGGGTAATTCACCCCTCCACTTT. Protein: CASSLLGWGNSPLHF.

This sequence joins TRBV11-2 and TRBJ2-7; 7 nucleotides match TRBD2. Germline CDR1 is SGHAT and CDR2 is FQNNGV. The CDR3 has 16 residues. J was trimmed by 3 bases and V by 1 base; bases with no gene match: 9. The CDR3 bases are TGTGCCAGCAGCTTAGGTCCGGGGGGATCTATCTACGAGCAGTACTTC. Its protein product is CASSLGPGGSIYEQYF.

V usage is TRBV7-2 and J usage is TRBJ1-2; TRBD1 agrees at 7 bases. This CDR3 has 14 residues. Losses at the gene ends were 5 bases for V and 2 bases for J; bases not matched to a gene: 5. Germline CDR1 reads SGHTA; CDR2 reads FQGNSA. CDR3 in DNA: TGTGCCAGCAGCAGGAGACAGGGAAACTATGGCTACACCTTC. It is translated as CASSRRQGNYGYTF.

The chain carries TRBV9 and TRBJ1-1; unclear D gene. From germline, CDR1 is SGDLS and CDR2 YYNGEE. This CDR3 is 14 amino acids long. Deletions cut 4 bases from V and 6 bases from J, with 16 bases between. In DNA form, the CDR3 reads TGTGCCAGCAGCCCCACAAACGGGATCGCTGAAGCTTTCTTT. Its translation: CASSPTNGIAEAFF.

This clone has more than one count but fewer than ten. The chain carries TRBV6-5 and TRBJ1-2, with D uncertain. CDR3 length equals 15 residues. V was pared by 0 bases and J by 6 bases, with 14 bases between. Germline CDR1 reads MNHEY; CDR2 reads SVGAGI. CDR3: CASSYSGLGSDGYTF. CDR3 sequence (DNA): TGTGCCAGCAGTTACTCTGGATTGGGGTCGGATGGCTACACCTTC.

This chain connects TRBV14 to TRBJ1-1; 7 nucleotides align to TRBD1. The CDR3 has 16 amino acids. Per the germline V gene, CDR1 is SGHDN and CDR2 is FVKESK. V shed 0 bases and J 1 base; nucleotides not matched to a gene: 5. CDR3 coding DNA: TGTGCCAGCAGCCAAGATTTAGGGGGCTGGAACACTGAAGCTTTCTTT. As protein: CASSQDLGGWNTEAFF. Drawing the rest from reference TRBV14 and TRBJ1-1, the complete variable domain is EAGVTQFPSHSVIEKGQTVTLRCDPISGHDNLYWYRRVMGKEIKFLLHFVKESKQDESGMPNNRFLAERTGGTYSTLKVQPAELEDSGVYFCASSQDLGGWNTEAFFGQGTRLTVV.

This clone was counted a single time. The rearrangement uses TRBV6-5 and TRBJ1-4; D is ambiguous. This CDR3 region has 15 residues. V gave up 0 bases and J gave up 0 bases, with 5 bases separating them. Germline V gene sequence: CDR1 MNHEY, CDR2 SVGAGI. The CDR3 DNA reads as TGTGCCAGCAGTTACTCTCGTGCAACTAATGAAAAACTGTTTTTT. Translating gives CASSYSRATNEKLFF.

The chain employs TRBV9 and TRBJ2-7, with D perhaps TRBD2 (5 bases). The V gene's germline CDR1 is SGDLS and CDR2 YYNGEE. Trimming removed 4 bases from V and 3 bases from J, with 8 bases in between. The CDR3 is 12 residues long. CDR3 nucleotides: TGTGCCAGCAGCTCCAGCGGCTACGAGCAGTACTTC. It yields the protein CASSSSGYEQYF.

The gene calls are TRBV18 and TRBJ2-5, with 7 bases that match TRBD1. Trimming took 3 bases from V and 1 from J; bases not matched to a gene: 2. CDR1 is KGHSH and CDR2 is LQKENI in the germline V gene. The CDR3 runs 14 residues. The CDR3 sequence is CASSPDRFQETQYF. The CDR3 DNA follows: TGTGCCAGCTCACCGGACAGGTTCCAAGAGACCCAGTACTTC.

This chain uses TRBV19 with TRBJ2-1; TRBD2 agrees at 11 bases. Per germline, CDR1 LNHDA and CDR2 SQIVND (reference sequence). The CDR3 covers 16 residues. Unmatched junction bases numbered 4, after V lost 6 bases and J lost 0 bases. Written as DNA, the CDR3 is TGTGCCAGTAGGCAGCTAGCGGGGGGCTCCTACAATGAGCAGTTCTTC. It encodes CASRQLAGGSYNEQFF.